A selection of T cell receptor beta chains follows, all from one sample in a study of PD-1 blockade in classical Hodgkin lymphoma. The data were produced by immunoSEQ multiplex PCR, yet TCRdb's version contains in-frame clones alone and is incomplete. The sample carries approximately 90,000 clones, about 90% recorded once. The starting material was peripheral blood mononuclear cells (PBMCs), obtained before the second cycle of nivolumab. The source of these receptors is a human donor with classical Hodgkin lymphoma. Both conserved end residues are part of each CDR3. D genes are given only for firm matches. For some rows the clone size is stated as once, few or many, or as a class when expanded; others skip it.

clone size | J gene | D gene | V gene | CDR3 protein | CDR3 DNA
- | TRBJ2-1 | - | TRBV15 | CATSFNRVHEQFF | TGTGCCACCAGCTTTAACAGGGTACATGAGCAGTTCTTC
- | TRBJ2-1 | TRBD2 | TRBV6-4 | CASRAGLAGGGEQFF | TGTGCCAGCAGAGCGGGACTAGCGGGAGGAGGGGAGCAGTTCTTC
- | TRBJ2-2 | - | TRBV7-6 | CASSLRGGRKNTGELFF | TGTGCCAGCAGCTTACGAGGCGGGCGGAAAAACACCGGGGAGCTGTTTTTT
- | TRBJ2-1 | TRBD2 | TRBV7-2 | CASSLNLLAGPLEQFF | TGTGCCAGCAGCTTAAATTTACTAGCGGGACCATTAGAGCAGTTCTTC
- | TRBJ1-5 | - | TRBV6-1 | CASSEARNQPQHF | TGTGCCAGCAGTGAAGCCCGAAATCAGCCCCAGCATTTT
- | TRBJ2-5 | - | TRBV10-3 | CAISEWATGRVETQYF | TGTGCCATCAGTGAGTGGGCTACAGGGAGAGTGGAGACCCAGTACTTC
- | TRBJ1-4 | - | TRBV2 | CASTWLHNEKLFF | TGTGCCAGCACGTGGCTGCACAATGAAAAACTGTTTTTT
- | TRBJ2-5 | - | TRBV5-1 | CASSGGQGQETQYF | TGCGCCAGCAGCGGGGGGCAGGGACAAGAGACCCAGTACTTC
- | TRBJ2-7 | TRBD2 | TRBV28 | CASSLYAFRREHYEQYF | TGTGCCAGCAGTTTATATGCTTTTAGGCGGGAGCATTACGAGCAGTACTTC
- | TRBJ2-2 | TRBD1 | TRBV19 | CASRGDRVGTGELFF | TGTGCCAGTAGGGGGGACAGGGTCGGTACCGGGGAGCTGTTTTTT
- | TRBJ2-7 | - | TRBV28 | CASSLQGPTYEQYF | TGTGCCAGCAGTTTGCAGGGACCTACCTACGAGCAGTACTTC
- | TRBJ2-1 | - | TRBV2 | CASELADEQFF | TGTGCCAGCGAGTTAGCCGATGAGCAGTTCTTC
- | TRBJ1-1 | TRBD1 | TRBV11-2 | CASSSLDRGGPEAFF | TGTGCCAGCAGCTCCTTAGACAGGGGAGGCCCCGAAGCTTTCTTT
few | TRBJ1-1 | - | TRBV29-1 | CSVGSGTEAFF | TGCAGCGTCGGGTCGGGAACTGAAGCTTTCTTT
few | TRBJ1-1 | - | TRBV11-2 | CASSSNTEAFF | TGTGCCAGCAGCTCGAACACTGAAGCTTTCTTT
- | TRBJ2-1 | - | TRBV7-9 | CASSGLHTGDLYYNEQFF | TGTGCCAGCAGCGGTCTCCACACCGGGGACTTATACTACAATGAGCAGTTCTTC
- | TRBJ2-7 | - | TRBV27 | CASSRYSSRPAGRSYEQYF | TGTGCCAGCAGCCGCTACTCGTCACGACCCGCGGGCCGCTCCTACGAGCAGTACTTC